The rows below give T cell receptor beta chains drawn from one sample of a study of blood T cell repertoires in COVID-19. Data came from immunoSEQ multiplex PCR; TCRdb stores just in-frame clones and leaves some out. Among fewer than 350,000 clones listed, 75% to 90% were seen once. Sequencing was carried out using PBMCs or T cells enriched from blood (not recorded which). Every receptor here comes from a woman between 45 and 65 years old who had recovered from COVID-19. Each CDR3 is given with its conserved first and last residue. A D gene is named only where the DNA matches it firmly. Some rows mark clone size as missing; the rest say once, few, many or name a class of expanded clone.

j_call clone_size v_call d_call cdr3_nt cdr3_aa
TRBJ1-5 - TRBV15 TRBD1 TGTGCCACCAGCAGCGGCGGACAGGGGCGGCAGCCCCAGCATTTT CATSSGGQGRQPQHF
TRBJ2-5 - TRBV5-5 TRBD1 TGTGCCAGCAGCTTGGGACCCCTGACAGGGGAGACCCAGTACTTC CASSLGPLTGETQYF
TRBJ2-5 - TRBV19 TRBD2 TGTGCCAGTGGGAGCGGGGGGGCGCGGGAGACCCAGTACTTC CASGSGGARETQYF
TRBJ2-7 - TRBV5-6 - TGTGCCAGCAGTCTTGACACCACCTACGAGCAGTACTTC CASSLDTTYEQYF
TRBJ1-1 - TRBV19 - TGTGCCAGTAGTACATCGGTGAACACTGAAGCTTTCTTT CASSTSVNTEAFF
TRBJ1-3 - TRBV7-9 - TGTGCCAGCAGCGTACTCGATTACTCTGGAAACACCATATATTTT CASSVLDYSGNTIYF
TRBJ1-4 once TRBV15 TRBD1 TGTGCCACCAGCAGAGATCGGGGGACAGGGAGTAATGAAAAACTGTTTTTT CATSRDRGTGSNEKLFF
TRBJ1-5 many TRBV6-5 TRBD1 TGTGCCAGCAGCCCAGACAGGGGAAGCAATCAGCCCCAGCATTTT CASSPDRGSNQPQHF
TRBJ1-4 - TRBV2 - TGTGCCTCGTCGGGGAGGGGGGTTGCAACTAATGAAAAACTGTTTTTT CASSGRGVATNEKLFF
TRBJ1-3 - TRBV15 - TGTGCCACCAGCAGAGGGCGGGGCCGCTCTGGAAACACCATATATTTT CATSRGRGRSGNTIYF
TRBJ1-2 few TRBV5-1 - TGCGCCAGCAGCACTGGGACAACTAACTATGGCTACACCTTC CASSTGTTNYGYTF
TRBJ1-1 - TRBV5-1 - TGCGCCAGCAGCAGGCAGGGGCCGAACACTGAAGCTTTCTTT CASSRQGPNTEAFF
TRBJ2-5 - TRBV28 - TGTGCCAGCAGCCTCCAGAGGAGACAGAAAGAGACCCAGTACTTC CASSLQRRQKETQYF
TRBJ2-7 - TRBV19 TRBD2 TGTGCCACAAGCCGGGGCGGGAGCTCCTACGAGCAGTACTTC CATSRGGSSYEQYF
TRBJ1-4 - TRBV18 - TGTGCCAGCTCATCCACAGGGCCAACTAATGAAAAACTGTTTTTT CASSSTGPTNEKLFF
TRBJ1-5 few TRBV18 - TGTGCCAGCTCCCAGGGGTGGGGGCAGGGACAGCCCCAGCATTTT CASSQGWGQGQPQHF